This TCR beta chain was recorded in a study of T cell responses to AZD1222 COVID-19 vaccine. Study-wide results and limits: Following two doses of AZD1222, Spike-specific TCR breadth and depth rose.

This clone was observed once. Its antigen is currently unknown. CDR1 LNHDA and CDR2 SQIVND come from the germline V gene (reference sequence). This CDR3 comprises 13 residues. The V end lost 6 bases, the J end lost 3 bases, and 11 bases lay between the germline ends. Libraries were prepared by immunoSEQ multiplex PCR; TCRdb keeps only in-frame clonotypes and omits some of them. Among 150,000 or so clones, 82% were seen once, and the ten largest hold over 4%. The chain has TRBV19 and TRBJ2-5; maybe TRBD1 (6 bases). This clonotype was obtained from an adult in good health. Sequencing was performed on peripheral blood, taken on day 0 of MenACWY control vaccination. CDR3 sequence reads: CASRQGNEETQYF. Written as DNA, the CDR3 is TGTGCCAGTAGGCAGGGGAACGAAGAGACCCAGTACTTC.